What follows are 12 T cell receptor beta chains derived from one specimen sequenced in a study of cytomegalovirus exposure and HLA in healthy donors. Amplification used 60 Vbeta primers and 13 Jbeta primers. Clones were sequenced by immunoSEQ multiplex PCR, and TCRdb holds only the in-frame ones, with some missing. The table shows a few hundred thousand clones, with about 82% occurring only once. Sequencing was performed on PBMCs. These receptors came from a man aged 25 to 40 in good health and CMV-seronegative.

This clone was counted a few times. The genes are TRBV14 and TRBJ2-7, with D possibly matching TRBD1 (5 bases). The CDR3 spans 16 residues. The germline CDR1 and CDR2 sequences are SGHDN and FVKESK. With 4 bases removed from V and 0 bases from J, the gap between germline ends came to 16 bases. CDR3 loop: CASSRISTASSYEQYF. The CDR3 DNA follows: TGTGCCAGCAGCCGCATCTCGACAGCGAGCTCCTACGAGCAGTACTTC.

The V gene is TRBV5-1, the J gene TRBJ1-3; D is possibly TRBD1 (5 bases). CDR1 and CDR2 (germline): SGHRS, YFSETQ. Trimming shortened V by 2 bases and J by 5 bases, and 11 bases separated the two germline ends. This CDR3 comprises 14 residues. For the CDR3, the DNA is TGCGCCAGCAGCTTCGACAGCAGCAGAAACACCATATATTTT. Translating gives CASSFDSSRNTIYF.

This clone was seen a single time. The chain's CDR3 is CASSLAGGPYEQYF. The DNA of the CDR3 is TGTGCCAGCAGTTTAGCGGGGGGTCCGTACGAGCAGTACTTC. The gene calls are TRBV27 and TRBJ2-7, with 8 positions matching TRBD2. The CDR3 is made up of 14 amino acids. J was trimmed by 4 bases and V by 2 bases; bases with no gene match: 4. From germline, CDR1 is MNHEY and CDR2 SMNVEV (reference sequence).

J is TRBJ2-1 and V is TRBV4-1, with 7 positions matching TRBD1. Germline-derived CDR1 and CDR2 are MGHRA and YSYEKL. The CDR3 consists of 15 residues. V was pared by 3 bases and J by 9 bases, with 11 bases of the junction left unmatched. CDR3 bases: TGCGCCAGCAGCCAGATGCGAGACAGGGCCGGTGAGCAGTTCTTC. It encodes CASSQMRDRAGEQFF.

The J gene is TRBJ2-6, the V gene TRBV11-2, with 7 bases fitting TRBD1. The V segment lost 7 bases and the J segment 10 bases; nucleotides outside the gene matches: 7. The CDR3 sequence is 13 residues long. Per germline, CDR1 SGHAT and CDR2 FQNNGV. The CDR3 coding sequence is TGTGCCAGCACACGACAGGGTGCAAACGTCCTGACTTTC. It translates to CASTRQGANVLTF.

The genes are TRBV6-1 and TRBJ2-1, with 9 nucleotides matching TRBD2. Trimming at V came to 2 bases and at J to 6 bases, leaving 8 bases not matched to a gene. CDR3 length equals 16 residues. From germline, CDR1 is MNHNS and CDR2 SASEGT. The CDR3 loop reads CASSESGTSKLNEQFF. In DNA form, the CDR3 reads TGTGCCAGCAGTGAATCCGGGACTAGCAAACTCAATGAGCAGTTCTTC.

The chain employs TRBV5-1 and TRBJ2-4; 8 bases line up with TRBD2. J lost 6 bases, V lost 2 bases, and 4 bases had no gene match. Germline CDR1 is SGHRS and CDR2 is YFSETQ. This CDR3 has 14 residues. CDR3 amino acids: CASSFDGGGNIQYF. CDR3 in DNA: TGCGCCAGCAGCTTCGACGGGGGGGGAAACATTCAGTACTTC.

This chain uses TRBV5-1 with TRBJ2-7; the match to TRBD2 covers 7 bases. The germline CDR1 and CDR2 sequences are SGHRS and YFSETQ. Trimming at V came to 3 bases and at J to 6 bases, leaving 6 bases not matched to a gene. The CDR3 loop spans 13 amino acids. CDR3: CASSSNLAAEQYF. Here the CDR3 DNA reads TGCGCCAGCAGCTCGAACCTAGCGGCCGAGCAGTACTTC.

The CDR3 DNA is TGTGCCAGCAGGCTCTCAGGGGAAGAGACCCAGTACTTC. It translates to CASRLSGEETQYF. This rearrangement joins TRBV2 to TRBJ2-5, with D maybe TRBD1 (6 bases). The V gene's germline CDR1 is SNHLY and CDR2 FYNNEI. The CDR3 runs to 13 residues. With 6 bases removed from V and 3 bases from J, the gap between germline ends came to 11 bases.

CDR3 protein: CASSILGVQGTQYF. The CDR3 DNA is TGTGCCAGTAGTATTCTCGGAGTTCAGGGGACCCAGTACTTC. The chain couples TRBV19 to TRBJ2-5; maybe TRBD1 (5 bases). Germline-derived CDR1 and CDR2 are LNHDA and SQIVND (reference sequence). The CDR3 loop spans 14 amino acids. V gave up 3 bases and J gave up 7 bases, with 15 bases separating them.

The J gene is TRBJ1-1, the V gene TRBV5-1, with D perhaps matching TRBD1 (6 bases). The CDR3 is 15 amino acids. V was pared by 4 bases and J by 0 bases, with 13 bases between. The germline CDR1 and CDR2 sequences are SGHRS and YFSETQ. CDR3 coding DNA: TGCGCCAGCAGCCCTCGGACAGATTTGAACACTGAAGCTTTCTTT. Protein sequence: CASSPRTDLNTEAFF.

The V call is TRBV5-5, the J call TRBJ2-7, with a tentative D call TRBD1 (6 bases). This CDR3 has 14 amino acids. Looked up from germline, CDR1 is SGHKS and CDR2 is YYEKEE (reference sequence). V was trimmed by 0 bases and J by 4 bases, leaving 11 bases between them. CDR3 in DNA: TGTGCCAGCAGCTTGGGGGGGCAGGGGTACGAGCAGTACTTC. This translates into CASSLGGQGYEQYF.